What follows are 3 T cell receptor beta chains derived from one specimen sequenced in a study of blood T cell repertoires in COVID-19. Some clones are missing from TCRdb's copy, which holds only in-frame ones; the method was immunoSEQ multiplex PCR. The sample includes about 160,000 clones, approximately 80% of them seen just once. The sample taken for sequencing was peripheral blood. These receptors all stem from an elderly woman with active or convalescent COVID-19.

The chain links TRBV10-3 to TRBJ1-3; TRBD1 matches 9 bases. The CDR3 runs 13 residues. Germline V gene data show CDR1 as ENHRY and CDR2 as SYGVKD. Unmatched junction bases numbered 3, after V lost 9 bases and J lost 3 bases. The DNA of the CDR3 is TGTGCCATGGGACAGGGAAGTGGAAACACCATATATTTT. Protein product: CAMGQGSGNTIYF.

J is TRBJ2-3 and V is TRBV5-4, with TRBD2 matching 10 bases. CDR3 length: 17 amino acids. Per the germline V gene, CDR1 is SGHNT and CDR2 is YYREEE (reference sequence). The V gene end was trimmed by 3 bases and the J gene end by 4 bases; junction bases not matched to a gene: 11. The CDR3 loop is CASSSQLAGRNADTQYF. In nucleotides, the CDR3 is TGTGCCAGCAGCTCGCAACTAGCGGGACGAAATGCAGATACGCAGTATTTT.

The chain carries TRBV5-6 and TRBJ2-1, with a possible D match to TRBD1 (5 bases). Germline V lookup: CDR1 SGHDT, CDR2 YYEEEE. The CDR3 length is 15 residues. V lost 3 bases and J lost 7, with 17 bases in between. CDR3 coding DNA: TGTGCCAGCAGCTCCCTGTGGGGCGTCGGGAATGAGCAGTTCTTC. This sequence encodes CASSSLWGVGNEQFF.